These T cell receptor beta chains were read from a single sample in a study of metastatic and nonmetastatic thyroid tumors. TCRdb ran MiXCR on the PCR reads. The sample lists under 25,000 clones, 25% to 30% occurring once. Sequenced sample: blood. Receptor source: a female donor with papillary thyroid cancer or a benign thyroid nodule (not recorded which). Some clones in this sample may be carry-over from other donors' samples. The conserved cysteine and the conserved F or W are not part of the CDR3 here.

V,J,CDR3
TRBV12-3/TRBV12-4,TRBJ1-5,ASTGQGLSPPQH
TRBV6-5,TRBJ2-7,ASSYGTGQEQY
TRBV15,TRBJ1-2,ATSRDYEGFSGYT
TRBV6-2/TRBV6-3,TRBJ1-6,ASSYSSGYNSPLH
TRBV11-2,TRBJ2-2,ASSLRLREGTGELF
TRBV6-4,TRBJ2-1,ASSDSGESSYNEQF
TRBV6-4,TRBJ2-1,ASSPTSGSYNEQF
TRBV27,TRBJ2-7,ASSLSSSLEQY
TRBV2,TRBJ2-2,ASKSGTNTGELF
TRBV5-1,TRBJ2-5,ASSLTPQETQY
TRBV14,TRBJ2-7,ASSQDRSGPRD
TRBV20-1,TRBJ2-5,SAREGREHTETQY
TRBV10-3,TRBJ2-7,SISDSPRRSPRLEQY
TRBV7-2,TRBJ2-1,ASSLVAGVYNEQF
TRBV10-1,TRBJ2-2,ASRGVSGELF
TRBV12-3/TRBV12-4,TRBJ1-3,ASSNYRQVSSGNTIY
TRBV3-1,TRBJ2-3,ASSQGQGDTGTQY
TRBV5-1,TRBJ1-2,ASSWDRAGYGYT
TRBV28,TRBJ2-2,ASSPSGDLGTGELF
TRBV18,TRBJ2-5,ASSPEGAGATQY